The 14 T cell receptor beta chains below all came from one sample that was sequenced in a study of early T cells in non-severe SARS-CoV-2 infection. One entry per CDR3 protein, called by TCRdb with MiXCR from the 5' RACE reads. Found here are more than 50,000 distinct CDR3 sequences, approximately 12% of them singletons; the top ten hold about 1.3%. Sequencing was performed on whole blood, taken at baseline. The receptors here all came from an adult who was a healthcare worker with PCR-confirmed SARS-CoV-2 infection or an uninfected control (not recorded which).

The chain carries TRBV29-1 and TRBJ2-7; unclear D gene. This CDR3 has 11 amino acids. Trimming cost V 6 bases and J 2 bases, with 8 bases left between them. Per the germline V gene, CDR1 is SQVTM and CDR2 is ANQGSEA. CDR3 region: CSVAATYEQYF. The CDR3 DNA reads as TGCAGCGTGGCCGCTACCTACGAGCAGTACTTC.

The V gene is TRBV5-1, the J gene TRBJ2-3; 8 bases are a match to TRBD2. The germline V gene encodes CDR1 SGHRS and CDR2 YFSETQ. J was trimmed by 0 bases and V by 0 bases; bases with no gene match: 3. The CDR3 is made up of 16 amino acids. For the CDR3, the DNA is TGCGCCAGCAGCTTGGTGCAGCGGGGGAGCACAGATACGCAGTATTTT. Its protein product is CASSLVQRGSTDTQYF.

This clonotype appeared a few times. The chain is built from TRBV6-6 and TRBJ2-1; the match to TRBD1 covers 10 bases. The CDR3 is 14 amino acids. V dropped 10 bases and J dropped 4; count of bases not matched to a gene: 7. CDR1 and CDR2 (germline): MNHNY, SVGAGI (reference sequence). The CDR3 region is CATRDRGLYNEQFF. CDR3 coding DNA: TGTGCCACCCGAGACAGGGGGCTATACAATGAGCAGTTCTTC.

This clonotype was observed a few times. The chain couples TRBV27 to TRBJ2-7; TRBD1 is a possible D gene (6 bases). Germline V gene lookup returns CDR1 MNHEY and CDR2 SMNVEV (reference sequence). Trimming took off 4 bases at V and 3 bases at J, with 13 bases between the two ends. The CDR3 is 14 amino acids. The chain's CDR3 is CASSSRGPNYEQYF. DNA for the CDR3: TGTGCCAGCAGTTCCAGGGGTCCTAACTACGAGCAGTACTTC.

This sequence joins TRBV7-2 and TRBJ2-1, with 7 bases identical to TRBD2. There are 13 residues in the CDR3. Germline CDR1 reads SGHTA; CDR2 reads FQGNSA. After removal of 4 bases from V and 8 bases from J, the junction contained 5 bases not matched to a gene. The CDR3 DNA is TGTGCCAGCAGCTATCGGCGGGAGTATGAGCAGTTCTTC. It translates to CASSYRREYEQFF.

To note about this clonotype: At one end, the junction sequence differs from germline, possibly due to a read error. The V and J genes are TRBV7-9 and TRBJ2-1, with 7 bases that match TRBD2. The CDR3 is made up of 11 amino acids. Germline V lookup: CDR1 SEHNR, CDR2 FQNEAQ (reference sequence). The CDR3 spells CTSRREGEQFF. The CDR3 region has the DNA TGTACCAGCAGGAGGGAGGGTGAGCAGTTCTTC.

This clonotype was recorded a few times. The chain links TRBV28 to TRBJ1-5; TRBD1 is a possible D gene (6 bases). Germline values: CDR1 MDHEN, CDR2 SYDVKM. Trimming took off 7 bases at V and 2 bases at J, with 18 bases between the two ends. CDR3 length: 16 amino acids. The CDR3 DNA reads TGTGCCAGCATCCGGGGGCGTAGGGAAGGCAATCAGCCCCAGCATTTT. This codes for CASIRGRREGNQPQHF.

This chain joins TRBV27 and TRBJ1-5; D perhaps matches TRBD1 (5 bases). The V end was cut by 2 bases, the J end by 4 bases, with 12 bases between. Germline V gives CDR1 MNHEY, CDR2 SMNVEV (reference sequence). CDR3 size: 15 residues. The CDR3 sequence: CASSLVLGGNQPQHF. The CDR3 nucleotides are TGTGCCAGCAGTTTAGTTTTGGGGGGAAATCAGCCCCAGCATTTT.

This clonotype has only a few counts. The chain combines TRBV12-3 or TRBV12-4 with TRBJ1-1, with D unresolved. The CDR3 sequence is 12 residues long. V lost 3 bases, J lost 6 bases, and 8 bases lay in between. DNA for the CDR3: TGTGCCAGCAGTTTCCACGGGGCTGAAGCTTTCTTT. Its protein is CASSFHGAEAFF.

This chain uses TRBV18 with TRBJ1-1; a weak D match, TRBD1 (6 bases). This CDR3 has 13 amino acids. Per germline, CDR1 KGHSH and CDR2 LQKENI. Trimming stripped 5 bases from V and 3 bases from J, with 10 bases between. CDR3 DNA: TGTGCCAGCTCAAGGACAGACGACACTGAAGCTTTCTTT. Protein product: CASSRTDDTEAFF.

This clonotype was seen more than once but under ten times. The chain uses TRBV21-1 and TRBJ2-7. TRBV21-1 is a listed pseudogene. The CDR3 covers 14 residues. CDR3 residues: CASSKAPSPYEQYF. In DNA, the CDR3 is TGTGCCAGCAGCAAAGCCCCCAGCCCCTACGAGCAGTACTTC.

The chain links TRBV27 to TRBJ2-5, with 11 bases matching TRBD1. The CDR3 runs to 16 residues. V lost 4 bases to trimming and J lost 6 bases; unmatched junction nucleotides: 10. CDR1 is MNHEY and CDR2 is SMNVEV in the germline V gene (reference sequence). The CDR3 sequence: CASSSPRTGGRKTQYF. The CDR3 region has the DNA TGTGCCAGCAGTTCCCCTAGGACAGGGGGCAGGAAGACCCAGTACTTC.

This clonotype was seen only a few times. The rearrangement joins TRBV28 to TRBJ2-7; D is possibly TRBD1 (5 bases). V was shortened by 7 bases and J by 6 bases, with 10 bases between the two germline ends. Germline values: CDR1 MDHEN, CDR2 SYDVKM. The CDR3 totals 11 residues. CDR3 region: CASTTQGEQYF. In nucleotides, the CDR3 is TGTGCCAGCACCACTCAGGGCGAGCAGTACTTC.

This clonotype was detected only a few times. The J gene is TRBJ1-1, the V gene TRBV3-1; 11 bases fit TRBD1. The CDR3 totals 15 residues. V shed 2 bases and J 4 bases; nucleotides not matched to a gene: 3. Germline values: CDR1 LGHDT, CDR2 YNNKEL (reference sequence). CDR3 amino acids: CASSQRGQGGTEAFF. In DNA, the CDR3 is TGTGCCAGCAGCCAACGGGGACAGGGGGGCACTGAAGCTTTCTTT.